This T cell receptor beta chain comes out of a study of Ad26.COV2.S vaccination and SARS-CoV-2 variants. The CDR3 contains 19 residues. CDR1 is SGHRS and CDR2 is YFSETQ in the germline V gene. Germline trimming cut 0 bases from V and 5 bases from J; bases unmatched to any gene: 9. Treatment specified: 19 received Ad26.COV2.S at low or high dose, single or two shots; roughly five received placebo; per-sample allocation not given. Specimens were obtained on day 63 following the first vaccine or placebo injection. Clones were read by immunoSEQ multiplex PCR, and TCRdb kept only the in-frame ones, dropping some. In the table there are 450,000 to 550,000 clones, about 91% of which are singletons.

The specimen comprised peripheral blood, sampled in a trial of Ad26.COV2.S vaccine versus placebo. This receptor was taken from a person between 18 and 65 years old who received the Ad26.COV2.S COVID-19 vaccine or a placebo. The gene calls are TRBV5-1 and TRBJ2-1; 15 bases are a match to TRBD2. For the CDR3, the DNA is TGCGCCAGCAGCTTGGCCCCCGGACTAGCGGGGGGGCCGGACAATGAGCAGTTCTTC. Its translation is CASSLAPGLAGGPDNEQFF.